This TCR beta chain was documented in a study of OX40 agonist ivuxolimab in advanced cancers. Regarding the research as a whole: Ivuxolimab, which targeted the costimulatory receptor OX40 (CD134), was an agonistic, fully human IgG2 monoclonal antibody. A male proportion of around 81% and a mean age of 60 years, ranging from about 20 to 79, were recorded for the dose-escalation cohort. The paper covers the monotherapy dose-escalation part of the phase I ivuxolimab trial, which included N ≈ 52 patients. Peripheral TCRbeta sequencing aimed to test whether ivuxolimab altered TCR sequence diversity and caused clonal T-cell expansion. Of the roughly 52 patients in dose escalation, 19 had hepatocellular carcinoma, some 15 had melanoma, 9 had renal cell carcinoma and 9 had head and neck cancer. Intravenous ivuxolimab was administered to patients every 2 weeks at six dose levels: 0.01, 0.1, 0.3, 1.5, 3 and 10 mg/kg. Prior anti-PD-1, anti-PD-L1 or anti-CTLA-4 therapy was permitted, and checkpoint inhibitors had been received by around 39% of dose-escalation patients. Partial responses were achieved by three dose-escalation patients, of whom one had hepatocellular carcinoma and two had cutaneous melanoma. Paper-wide results and their limitations: Which antigens the clonally expanded peripheral T cells were specific for was not determined. At doses from 0.1 to 3.0 mg/kg, clonal expansion was seen in both CD4+ and CD8+ blood T cells between baseline and week 6. In partial responders in the 0.1-3.0 mg/kg groups, normalized peripheral clonal expansion was found to be among the lowest, especially among CD8+ T cells. After ivuxolimab, more expanded clones were found on average in CD8+ T cells than in CD4+ T cells. Low levels of normalized T-cell clonal expansion were also seen in some nonresponding patients.

The trial excluded patients who had a history of autoimmune disease or who were on systemic immunosuppression. Peripheral blood for TCR sequencing was drawn from every dose cohort at baseline, at cycle 4 day 1 and at cycle 7 day 1. Samples were obtained from an open-label, multicenter, first-in-human phase I dose-escalation trial of ivuxolimab. The trial enrolled adults with locally advanced or metastatic head and neck squamous cell, hepatocellular, melanoma or renal cell carcinoma. Before TCR sequencing, CD4+ T cells and CD8+ T cells were sorted from peripheral blood as separate populations. As for this clone: Its antigen is not yet known. No base-level quality is on record; no much larger clone is a single base apart.

As encoded in the germline V gene (reference sequence), CDR1 is MNHNY while CDR2 is SVGAGI. The trim is 7 bases for V and 8 bases for J, with a gap of 20 bases between the germline ends. There are 14 amino acids in the CDR3, from cysteine to phenylalanine inclusive. Solely the CDR3 DNA is kept, with 42 bases framed from the first base. Genomic DNA was extracted from sorted cells for sequencing of the TCRbeta CDR3 region. The immunoSEQ Assay was used for sequencing of TCRbeta CDR3 regions. TCRdb's version of the immuneACCESS table is confined to in-frame rearrangements and falls short of the full clone set. An unresolved V gene accounts for under half of the shortfall where checked; the remainder is of unknown origin. Across this sample there are 73,000 or so clones, with approximately 78% seen only once. The ten biggest clones cover roughly 0.4% of the sample.

The TCR comes from an adult with an advanced solid tumor such as melanoma, head and neck, liver or kidney cancer. The material was CD4+ or CD8+ T cells sorted from blood, obtained in a trial of the OX40 agonist ivuxolimab. The chain is assembled from TRBV6-6 and TRBJ1-2, with the D gene not confidently named. The CDR3 amino acid sequence is: CASTIGVGRGGYTF. The sequenced DNA is TGTGCCAGCACTATTGGTGTAGGCCGTGGGGGCTACACCTTC.